This TCR beta chain was sequenced in a study of T cells in Graves' hyperthyroidism and ophthalmopathy. Background on the study: The blood sample was taken at first diagnosis, before treatment began.

Amplification targeted TCR beta CDR3 regions from RNA transcripts. In the first-round RT-PCR of the TCR CDR3, the HTBI primer set was used. TCRdb re-called the multiplex PCR reads through MiXCR, storing one row per CDR3 protein. The table lists about 350,000 distinct CDR3 sequences, roughly 14% of them singletons. This clonotype was found a few times. The antigen remains unidentified. Diagnoses were made from clinical symptoms, serum measures (thyroxine and TRAb), thyroid ultrasound and orbital computed tomography. Broader study findings: Blood shared most expanded thyroid clonotypes above 0.001. Ophthalmopathy and stable hyperthyroidism were separated by a 13 V-J model.

This CDR3 is 13 amino acids long. From germline, CDR1 is SGHRS and CDR2 YFSETQ. The ends lost 3 bases at V and 8 bases at J; junction bases unmatched: 3. The genes are TRBV5-1 and TRBJ1-4, with 8 bases matching TRBD1. The clonotype was recovered from a woman aged 25 to 39 with Graves' hyperthyroidism. Material for sequencing was blood. The CDR3: CASSYTGGEKLFF. In DNA, the CDR3 is TGCGCCAGCAGCTATACAGGGGGGGAAAAACTGTTTTTT.